This is a list of T cell receptor beta chains from one sample in a study of blood T cells in healthy people across ages. TCRdb reprocessed the 5' RACE reads via MiXCR and lists one record per CDR3 protein. The table lists about 2 million distinct CDR3 sequences, about 49% of them singletons. The sequenced material came from blood. All receptors come from a woman between 35 and 50 years old in good health. The CDR3 runs from the conserved cysteine through the conserved F or W. D genes are given only for firm matches. Rows give clone size only sometimes, using once, few, many, or a class for an expanded clone.

j_gene	v_gene	len	abundance	d_gene	CDR3nt	CDR3aa
TRBJ1-2	TRBV7-2	15	once	.	TGTGCCAGCAGCTTAGGTTACAAGGGGAACTATGGCTGCACCTTC	CASSLGYKGNYGCTF
TRBJ1-5	TRBV27	16	.	TRBD1	TGTGCCAGCAGTCCTTGGACAGGTTTGGGCAACCAGCCCCAGCATTTT	CASSPWTGLGNQPQHF
TRBJ1-2	TRBV6-2/TRBV6-3	15	.	.	TGTGCCAGCACCGCTAGACAGCCATGGGGCTATGGCTACACCTTC	CASTARQPWGYGYTF
TRBJ2-5	TRBV20-1	13	.	.	TGCAGTCCTATAGGGCGGGGTGGGGAGACCCAGTACTTC	CSPIGRGGETQYF
TRBJ2-3	TRBV7-2	15	few	.	TGTGCCAGCAGCTTAGCAGGGGTCAAAGCAGATACGCAGTATTTT	CASSLAGVKADTQYF
TRBJ2-7	TRBV7-9	17	.	TRBD1	TGTGCCAGCAGCTTGGCCGGCGTACGGGACAGGGCTTACGAGCAGTACTTC	CASSLAGVRDRAYEQYF
TRBJ2-7	TRBV28	15	.	TRBD2	TGTGCCAGCAGTGATCTAGCGGGAATCTCCTACGAGCAGTACTTC	CASSDLAGISYEQYF
TRBJ2-2	TRBV5-1	15	few	TRBD2	TGCGCCAGCAGCTTCGGCGGGGGAAACACCGGGGAGCTGTTTTTT	CASSFGGGNTGELFF
TRBJ2-1	TRBV12-3/TRBV12-4	13	.	.	TGTGCCAGCAGAAGGACCGTTGGGGGAGAGCAGTTCTTC	CASRRTVGGEQFF
TRBJ2-1	TRBV5-1	16	.	TRBD1	TGCGCCAGCAGCTCGGGGGACAGGCGCACCTACAATGAGCGGTTCTTC	CASSSGDRRTYNERFF
TRBJ2-5	TRBV5-1	15	.	.	TGCGCCAGCAGCTGGGGAAGGGGTTCCCAAGAGACCCAGTACTTC	CASSWGRGSQETQYF
TRBJ2-3	TRBV7-2	16	few	TRBD1	TGTGCCAGCAGCTTAGGAAGGGGGCTGGGCACAGATACGCAGTATTTT	CASSLGRGLGTDTQYF
TRBJ2-1	TRBV19	18	.	TRBD2	TGTGCCAGTAGTCCGGGACTAGCGGGGGGGCTTATGAGATCTGAGCAGTTCTTC	CASSPGLAGGLMRSEQFF
TRBJ2-3	TRBV20-1	17	.	TRBD2	TGCAGTGCTAGAGTGGGGTGGGCGGGGGGATACACAGATACGCAGTATTTT	CSARVGWAGGYTDTQYF
TRBJ1-6	TRBV9	14	.	TRBD1	TGTGCCAGCAGCGCGGGACAGGGGTTGTCACCCCTCCACTTT	CASSAGQGLSPLHF
TRBJ2-3	TRBV29-1	12	many	TRBD2	TGCAGCGTTCCCTTTAGCGGGGACGAACGGTATTTT	CSVPFSGDERYF
TRBJ2-1	TRBV28	14	.	.	TGTGCCAGCAGTTCTCAGAACAGGGGAGGTGAGCAGTTCTTC	CASSSQNRGGEQFF
TRBJ2-7	TRBV29-1	13	few	.	TGCAGCGTTGACAGGGGAAGTCCCTACGAGCAGTACTTC	CSVDRGSPYEQYF
TRBJ1-5	TRBV21-1	17	few	.	TGTGCCAGCAGCAAGGGCAACAGGGCCCATAGCAATCAGCCCCAGCATTTT	CASSKGNRAHSNQPQHF
TRBJ2-2	TRBV5-1	17	.	TRBD1	TGCGCCAGCAGCTTGCTAAGGGGACAGACCAACACCGGGGAGCTGTTTTTT	CASSLLRGQTNTGELFF
TRBJ1-4	TRBV2	14	.	.	TGTGCCAGCGGACGACAGGAGTCTAATGAAAAACTGTTTTTT	CASGRQESNEKLFF
TRBJ1-6	TRBV20-1	15	.	.	TGCAGTGCAAGGGGCCACGCATCCTATAATTCACCCCTCCACTTT	CSARGHASYNSPLHF
TRBJ2-1	TRBV6-6	14	.	.	TGTGCCATCCGTACGCCAGGGGCTGGCAATGAGCAGTTCTTC	CAIRTPGAGNEQFF
TRBJ2-4	TRBV20-1	12	.	.	TGCAGTGCTGAAAGTAGTAGCAACATTCAGTACTTC	CSAESSSNIQYF
TRBJ1-2	TRBV28	13	few	TRBD1	TGTGCCAGCAGTCCGGGACAGGGGAAGGGCTACACCTTC	CASSPGQGKGYTF
TRBJ1-4	TRBV27	13	.	.	TGTGCCAGCAGTCCCGGCGTGATGCAAAAACTGTTTTTT	CASSPGVMQKLFF
TRBJ1-2	TRBV25-1	15	.	.	TGTGCCAGCAGCTCGGGACCGCTAGCTAACTATGGCTACACCTTC	CASSSGPLANYGYTF
TRBJ2-1	TRBV28	15	.	TRBD1	TGTGCCAGCAGCCGGACCGGGACAGGAGAAGAGACCCAGTTCTTC	CASSRTGTGEETQFF
TRBJ2-1	TRBV5-6	12	.	.	TGTGCCAGCAGCTTGGCCACCGGTGAGCAGTTCTTC	CASSLATGEQFF
TRBJ2-1	TRBV4-2	19	few	TRBD2	TGTGCCAGCAGCCAAGCCGGGAGGGGTAGCGGGAGCTCCTACAATGAGCAGTTCTTC	CASSQAGRGSGSSYNEQFF
TRBJ2-7	TRBV6-5	15	.	TRBD2	TGTGCCAGCAGTCTACTAGCGGGGCCCTCCGGCGAGCAGTACTTC	CASSLLAGPSGEQYF
TRBJ2-5	TRBV5-6	15	few	.	TGTGCCAGCAGCTTGGTCGGTCAGGTGGGGGAGACCCAGTACTTC	CASSLVGQVGETQYF
TRBJ1-5	TRBV14	13	.	.	TGTGCCAGCAGCCAGGGGACCAATCAGCCCCAGCATTTT	CASSQGTNQPQHF
TRBJ1-4	TRBV28	14	.	.	TGTGCCAGCAGTCCGTGGGGTGTTAATGAAAAACTGTTTTTT	CASSPWGVNEKLFF
TRBJ2-1	TRBV6-2/TRBV6-3	21	.	TRBD2	TGTGCCAGCAGTTTCAACTCTTTGACTAGCGGGGGGGATATCTCCTACAATGAGCAGTTCTTC	CASSFNSLTSGGDISYNEQFF
TRBJ1-6	TRBV12-3/TRBV12-4	16	.	.	TGTGCCAGCAGCCTAGATCCGAGGGGGAATAATTCACCCCTCCACTTT	CASSLDPRGNNSPLHF
TRBJ2-3	TRBV4-2	14	.	TRBD1	TGTGCCAGAGCAGAAGGGACAGCAAAAGATACGCAGTATTTT	CARAEGTAKDTQYF
TRBJ2-3	TRBV9	15	once	.	TGTGCCAGCAGCGTAGTAAACGTGCCAACAGATACGCAGTATTTT	CASSVVNVPTDTQYF
TRBJ2-5	TRBV27	12	.	.	TGTGCCGGCAGGACCACACAAGAGACCCAGTACTTC	CAGRTTQETQYF
TRBJ2-7	TRBV28	14	.	.	TGTGCCAGCAGGTCGGGGGCCGGGTTTTACGAGCAGTACTTC	CASRSGAGFYEQYF
TRBJ2-3	TRBV15	15	.	.	TGTGCCACCAGCATATCGAGCGACGTCCCAGATACGCAGTATTTT	CATSISSDVPDTQYF